This T cell receptor (beta chain) was found in a study of blood T cell repertoires in COVID-19. Study at large: Donors in the United States, Italy and Spain gave samples during acute or convalescent COVID-19. Sample material is recorded as cDNA or gDNA derived from T cells, B-cell-depleted T cells, or PBMCs.

Germline CDR1 and CDR2: SGHRS and YFSETQ. The germline V and J ends were trimmed by 1 base and 7 bases, with 12 bases remaining between them. The CDR3 length is 15 residues. Authors' analysis steps: Reference gene primer amplification gave nucleated cell count estimates. Method: immunoSEQ multiplex PCR; TCRdb's copy keeps in-frame clones and lacks some. The DNA was the basis for D and trimming; V, J and clone size are from that table. The sample lists around 90,000 clones; about 81% were seen once. J is TRBJ1-6 and V is TRBV5-1; D uncertain. This receptor was obtained from a human donor in a cohort sampled during active COVID-19. The sequenced material came from peripheral blood. CDR3: CASSLRSSGNSPLHF. The CDR3 DNA sequence: TGCGCCAGCAGCTTGAGGTCCAGCGGGAATTCACCCCTCCACTTT.